This section outlines one TCR beta chain sequence together with its context. No antigen is known for it. These data belong to a study of blood T cells in healthy people across ages. Using a J-beta primer mix together with a sample-barcoded 5' primer, a second PCR was run for about 6 to 11 cycles. TCRdb ran MiXCR on the 5' RACE reads and lists one entry per CDR3 protein. Of about 280,000 distinct CDR3 sequences in the sample, about 25% were seen once. General study results and limits: Diversity of TCR beta correlated strongly with naive T cell percentage.

This CDR3 comprises 15 residues. The V gene lost 4 bases and the J gene lost 0 bases, with 12 bases spanning the gap. Germline CDR1 and CDR2: SGHTA and FQGNSA. Each individual donor underwent a draw of ten milliliters of peripheral blood. This clonotype was obtained from a woman in her 70s in good health. Source material: blood. The gene calls are TRBV7-2 and TRBJ1-2; D gene ambiguous. Here the CDR3 reads CASSSSRPTNYGYTF. CDR3 DNA: TGTGCCAGCAGCTCCTCGAGGCCCACTAACTATGGCTACACCTTC. Full variable domain (outside the CDR3, taken from reference TRBV7-2 and TRBJ1-2): GAGVSQSPSNKVTEKGKDVELRCDPISGHTALYWYRQSLGQGLEFLIYFQGNSAPDKSGLPSDRFSAERTGGSVSTLTIQRTQQEDSAVYLCASSSSRPTNYGYTFGSGTRLTVV.